This record concerns one TCR beta chain sequence. With 1 base clipped from V and 1 base from J, the junction kept 4 bases outside the gene matches. Germline CDR1 and CDR2: MNHNS and SASEGT. The CDR3 length is 15 residues. This sample was included in a study of blood T cell repertoires in COVID-19. Generated by immunoSEQ multiplex PCR, the TCRdb table keeps only in-frame clones and is missing some. The sample holds fewer than 400,000 clones, roughly 90% seen once. Specimen: PBMCs or T cells enriched from blood (not recorded which). V usage is TRBV6-1 and J usage is TRBJ2-7, with 7 bases identical to TRBD2. The sequence was collected from a man between 60 and 75 years old who had recovered from COVID-19. CDR3 protein: CASSEGLGGSYEQYF. The CDR3 DNA follows: TGTGCCAGCAGTGAAGGCCTCGGGGGGTCCTACGAGCAGTACTTC.